These T cell receptor beta chains were read from a single sample in a study of Ad26.COV2.S vaccination and SARS-CoV-2 variants. The data were produced by immunoSEQ multiplex PCR, yet TCRdb's version contains in-frame clones alone and is incomplete. The sample has around 340,000 clones; about 89% are singletons. This specimen was peripheral blood, taken in a trial of Ad26.COV2.S vaccine versus placebo. These receptor sequences come from a person between 18 and 59 years old who received the Ad26.COV2.S COVID-19 vaccine or a placebo. Both conserved end residues are part of each CDR3.

TRBV28	TRBJ2-3	CASSPDYTDTQYF
TRBV7-2	TRBJ1-4	CASVRSTNEKLFF
TRBV6-2/TRBV6-3	TRBJ2-7	CASSSRQSYEQYF
TRBV7-9	TRBJ2-7	CASSRDLGRDEQYF
TRBV5-1	TRBJ2-1	CASSSRTGELNEQFF
TRBV27	TRBJ2-7	CASSFSGVGGGWEQYF
TRBV7-3	TRBJ2-3	CASDFAGSDTQYF
TRBV5-5	TRBJ2-7	CASSLDSSSYEQYF
TRBV7-2	TRBJ2-2	CASSLKGGGGAYTGELFF
TRBV29-1	TRBJ1-2	CSVQGSYGYTF
TRBV29-1	TRBJ1-2	CSVESPYFFHF
TRBV19	TRBJ2-7	CASRQPGTGAYEQYF
TRBV19	TRBJ2-3	CASSATGESADTQYF
TRBV9	TRBJ2-7	CASSGGRDRSSYEQYF
TRBV7-2	TRBJ1-2	CASSLVYRGRGYTF
TRBV5-6	TRBJ2-5	CASSLRYRDETQYF
TRBV19	TRBJ1-5	CASSTSDRGLGQPQHF
TRBV19	TRBJ2-7	CASSSSDTSYEQYF
TRBV14	TRBJ2-7	CASSQDSPETGNSWQYF
TRBV6-2/TRBV6-3	TRBJ1-5	CASSYSFGGGSDYSNQPQHF
TRBV15	TRBJ2-7	CATSRVGTSGRGEQYF
TRBV13	TRBJ2-1	CASSSRGHEQFF
TRBV10-3	TRBJ2-7	CAISESSRAFGQYF
TRBV27	TRBJ1-2	CASSFAGAGLNYGYTF
TRBV21-1	TRBJ2-4	CASTVLAKNIQYF
TRBV6-5	TRBJ2-1	CASTHHQSSYNEQFF
TRBV7-2	TRBJ2-2	CASSPQQGNTGELFF
TRBV10-1	TRBJ2-7	CASSEDRPSHEQYF
TRBV3-1/TRBV3-2	TRBJ1-3	CASSQVTGQGATIYF
TRBV5-6	TRBJ2-5	CASSVGGTQYF
TRBV4-3	TRBJ1-1	CASSRQGMNTEAFF
TRBV18	TRBJ1-2	CASSSGQGYGYTF
TRBV5-1	TRBJ2-7	CASSDTYEQYF
TRBV29-1	TRBJ2-7	CSVTGTSGREQYF
TRBV11-2	TRBJ2-1	CASSRIRGGWYNEQFF
TRBV7-9	TRBJ2-7	CASSPISGRASTVYEQYF